This entry lists 4 T cell receptor beta chains sequenced from one sample in a study of blood T cell repertoires in COVID-19. The assay was immunoSEQ multiplex PCR, and TCRdb's table has in-frame clones only and misses some. This sample has under 250,000 clones; roughly 83% occur once, and the top ten carry 27%. Material: peripheral blood. The receptors stem from a middle-aged man with acute or convalescent COVID-19.

The V and J genes are TRBV18 and TRBJ2-1; 9 positions match TRBD2. Germline V gene lookup returns CDR1 KGHSH and CDR2 LQKENI. The CDR3 covers 18 residues. With 2 bases clipped from V and 9 bases from J, the junction kept 17 bases outside the gene matches. The CDR3 DNA reads TGTGCCAGCTCACCAATTAGAAATGGCGGGAGGGCCCTCGGTGAGCAGTTCTTC. Protein product: CASSPIRNGGRALGEQFF.

The J gene is TRBJ1-2, the V gene TRBV3-1 (or the pseudogene TRBV3-2); 8 nucleotides agree with TRBD1. The CDR3 sequence is 14 residues long. The ends lost 3 bases at V and 5 bases at J; junction bases unmatched: 5. The germline V gene has CDR1 LGHDT and CDR2 YNNKEL (reference sequence). The CDR3 spells CASSHAGQVYGYTF. In nucleotides, the CDR3 is TGTGCCAGCAGCCACGCGGGACAGGTTTATGGCTACACCTTC.

This rearrangement joins TRBV5-5 to TRBJ2-7; 8 bases agree with TRBD2. CDR3 size: 15 residues. Per the germline V gene, CDR1 is SGHKS and CDR2 is YYEKEE (reference sequence). J gave up 7 bases and V 9 bases, and 18 bases lay outside the gene matches. The CDR3 nucleotides are TGTGCCAATTCGAGAAGCGGGAGAACCTCAGAAGAGCAGTACTTC. It codes for CANSRSGRTSEEQYF.

The J gene is TRBJ1-1, the V gene TRBV27; the D is unclear. Germline CDR1 reads MNHEY; CDR2 reads SMNVEV (reference sequence). With 0 bases removed from V and 11 bases from J, the gap between germline ends came to 16 bases. This CDR3 contains 14 residues. This chain's CDR3 is CASSLSPTGLGAFF. DNA for the CDR3: TGTGCCAGCAGTTTATCGCCGACTGGTCTCGGTGCTTTCTTT.